This T cell receptor (beta chain) was recovered during a study of control samples from healthy donors and cancer patients. Germline V gene sequence: CDR1 SNHLY, CDR2 FYNNEI. The CDR3 is 14 amino acids. V lost 7 bases to trimming and J lost 2 bases, with 15 bases between them. Repertoires were generated with immunoSEQ multiplex PCR, while TCRdb's copy carries only in-frame clones and drops some. Found here are 90,000 or so clones, 85% to 90% of them singletons; the top ten hold about 1.3%. This clonotype was sampled from a woman aged 45-60 years in good health. Input material: blood. This chain joins TRBV2 and TRBJ2-7, with D possibly matching TRBD1 (5 bases). The chain's CDR3 is CASIRTYSTYEQYF. CDR3 nucleotides: TGTGCCAGCATAAGGACATATAGTACCTACGAGCAGTACTTC.